Listed below are T cell receptor beta chains from one sample, sequenced in a study of blood T cell repertoires in COVID-19. Profiling relied on immunoSEQ multiplex PCR, and the TCRdb table lists in-frame clones only, not all of them. Of some 350,000 clones in the sample, around nine tenths are singletons; the top ten hold 3%. The sample was peripheral blood. The receptors derive from a human donor in a cohort sampled during active COVID-19. The CDR3 runs from the conserved cysteine through the conserved F or W. The D gene is left open where the match is weak. Clone size is shown for a subset of rows, as once, few, many or a class of expanded clone.

>.|TRBV5-5|.|TRBJ2-7
CASSYPRSGIYEQYF
TGTGCCAGCAGTTATCCCCGGAGCGGAATCTACGAGCAGTACTTC
>.|TRBV19|.|TRBJ1-4
CASKWTAEQEKLFF
TGTGCCAGTAAATGGACAGCGGAGCAAGAAAAACTGTTTTTT
>.|TRBV27|.|TRBJ1-5
CASSPDFSNQPQHF
TGTGCCAGCAGTCCTGACTTTAGCAATCAGCCCCAGCATTTT
>.|TRBV19|.|TRBJ1-2
CASSINSNYGYTF
TGTGCCAGTAGTATAAACAGCAACTATGGCTACACCTTC
>TRBD1|TRBV29-1|.|TRBJ2-3
CSLGDSRGDTQYF
TGCAGCTTAGGGGACAGCCGAGGAGATACGCAGTATTTT
>.|TRBV19|.|TRBJ1-2
CASYAGPYGYTF
TGTGCCAGTTACGCGGGACCTTATGGCTACACCTTC
>.|TRBV6-5|.|TRBJ2-7
CASSSGPGYEQYF
TGTGCCAGCAGCTCCGGCCCGGGTTACGAGCAGTACTTC
>TRBD1|TRBV27|few|TRBJ1-1
CASSHRQGVAFF
TGTGCCAGCAGTCACCGACAGGGCGTCGCTTTCTTT
>.|TRBV19|.|TRBJ1-2
CASSIPGLRFYGYTF
TGTGCCAGTAGTATCCCGGGGTTACGATTCTATGGCTACACCTTC
>TRBD1|TRBV5-4|.|TRBJ2-7
CASSSGQGISYEQYF
TGTGCCAGCAGCTCCGGACAGGGAATTTCCTACGAGCAGTACTTC
>TRBD1|TRBV19|once|TRBJ2-3
CASRDDRVTDTQYF
TGTGCCAGTAGAGACGACAGGGTTACAGATACGCAGTATTTT
>.|TRBV6-5|few|TRBJ2-5
CASQEGETQYF
TGTGCCAGCCAGGAGGGTGAGACCCAGTACTTC
>.|TRBV11-1|.|TRBJ2-5
CASSWTDQETQYF
TGTGCCAGCAGCTGGACAGACCAAGAGACCCAGTACTTC
>.|TRBV14|.|TRBJ2-3
CASSHSGASTDTQYF
TGTGCCAGCAGCCATAGCGGAGCTAGCACAGATACGCAGTATTTT
>.|TRBV6-1|.|TRBJ2-3
CASSDGPTSTDTQYF
TGTGCCAGCAGTGATGGCCCGACAAGCACAGATACGCAGTATTTT
>.|TRBV10-3|.|TRBJ2-3
CAISDNGADTQYF
TGTGCCATCAGTGATAACGGGGCAGATACGCAGTATTTT
>.|TRBV30|.|TRBJ2-7
CAWTKQGPPYEQYF
TGTGCCTGGACTAAACAGGGTCCTCCTTACGAGCAGTACTTC
>TRBD1|TRBV7-2|many|TRBJ1-2
CASSLGRGQGYTF
TGTGCCAGCAGCTTGGGCAGGGGGCAAGGCTACACCTTC
>.|TRBV21-1|.|TRBJ2-7
CASSKRGRGSYEQYF
TGTGCCAGCAGCAAAAGGGGGCGGGGATCCTACGAGCAGTACTTC
>.|TRBV4-1|.|TRBJ1-2
CASSQVRGQTINNYGYTF
TGCGCCAGCAGCCAAGTCCGAGGACAGACGATAAATAACTATGGCTACACCTTC
>TRBD2|TRBV5-4|.|TRBJ2-3
CASSGAGETVDTQYF
TGTGCCAGCAGCGGAGCGGGGGAGACAGTAGATACGCAGTATTTT
>TRBD1|TRBV10-3|.|TRBJ2-1
CAISDPQGLVPDLYNEQFF
TGTGCCATCAGTGACCCACAGGGGTTGGTACCGGACTTATACAATGAGCAGTTCTTC
>.|TRBV5-6|.|TRBJ2-2
CASSFPGVVGAGELFF
TGTGCCAGCAGCTTTCCAGGGGTAGTAGGTGCCGGGGAGCTGTTTTTT
>.|TRBV3-1/TRBV3-2|.|TRBJ1-2
CASSQEQGGYTF
TGTGCCAGCAGCCAAGAGCAGGGCGGCTACACCTTC
>.|TRBV28|.|TRBJ1-4
CASSFSSGGEKLFF
TGTGCCAGCAGTTTCAGCAGCGGAGGTGAAAAACTGTTTTTT
>TRBD1|TRBV2|few|TRBJ2-1
CASSGEGTGDFNEQFF
TGTGCCAGCAGTGGGGAGGGGACAGGGGATTTCAATGAGCAGTTCTTC